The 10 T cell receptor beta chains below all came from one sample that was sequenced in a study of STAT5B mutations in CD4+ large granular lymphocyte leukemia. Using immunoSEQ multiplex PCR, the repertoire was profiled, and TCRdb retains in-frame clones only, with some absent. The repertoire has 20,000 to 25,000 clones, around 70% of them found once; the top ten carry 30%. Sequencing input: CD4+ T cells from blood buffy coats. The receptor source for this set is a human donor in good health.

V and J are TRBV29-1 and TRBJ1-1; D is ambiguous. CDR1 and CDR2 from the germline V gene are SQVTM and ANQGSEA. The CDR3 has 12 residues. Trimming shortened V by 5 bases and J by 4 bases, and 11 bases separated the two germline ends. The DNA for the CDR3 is TGCAGCGTTTCGCACAGAGGCACTGAAGCTTTCTTT. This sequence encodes CSVSHRGTEAFF.

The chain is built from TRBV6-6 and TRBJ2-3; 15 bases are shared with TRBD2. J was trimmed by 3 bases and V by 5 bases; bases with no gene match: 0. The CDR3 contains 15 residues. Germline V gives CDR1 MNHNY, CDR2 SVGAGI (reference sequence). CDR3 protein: CASSGTSGRTDTQYF. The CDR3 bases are TGTGCCAGCAGTGGGACTAGCGGGAGGACAGATACGCAGTATTTT.

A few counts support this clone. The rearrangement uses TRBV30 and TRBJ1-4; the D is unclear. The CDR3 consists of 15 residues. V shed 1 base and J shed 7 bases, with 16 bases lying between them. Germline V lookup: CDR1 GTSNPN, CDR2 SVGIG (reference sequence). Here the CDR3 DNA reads TGTGCCTGGAGTGCTTACAGAGGCCCGGGTGAAAAACTGTTTTTT. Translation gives CAWSAYRGPGEKLFF.

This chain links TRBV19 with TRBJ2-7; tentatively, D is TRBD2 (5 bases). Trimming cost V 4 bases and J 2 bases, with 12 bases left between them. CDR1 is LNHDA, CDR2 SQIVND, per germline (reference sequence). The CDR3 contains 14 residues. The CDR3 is CASSTGMPTYEQYF. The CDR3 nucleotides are TGTGCCAGTAGTACCGGGATGCCGACCTACGAGCAGTACTTC.

The CDR3 region is CASSRDRAREEQYF. CDR3 nucleotides: TGTGCCAGCAGCCGGGACAGGGCTAGAGAGGAGCAGTACTTC. V gene TRBV7-2 combines with J gene TRBJ2-7; TRBD1 matches 9 bases. The CDR3 runs 14 residues. The V segment lost 5 bases and the J segment 7 bases; nucleotides outside the gene matches: 9. In germline, CDR1 is SGHTA, CDR2 FQGNSA.

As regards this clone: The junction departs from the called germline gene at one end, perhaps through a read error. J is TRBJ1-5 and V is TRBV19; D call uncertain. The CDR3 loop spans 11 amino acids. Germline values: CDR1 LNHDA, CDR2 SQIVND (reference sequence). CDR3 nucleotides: TGTGCCAGTATGGTGGGTCAGTCCCAGCATTTT. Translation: CASMVGQSQHF.

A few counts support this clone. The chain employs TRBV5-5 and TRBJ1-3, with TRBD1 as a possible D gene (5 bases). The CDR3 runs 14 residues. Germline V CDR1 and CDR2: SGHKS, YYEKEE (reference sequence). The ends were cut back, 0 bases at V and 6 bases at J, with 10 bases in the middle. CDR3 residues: CASSLAAGINTIYF. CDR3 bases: TGTGCCAGCAGCTTGGCCGCAGGGATAAACACCATATATTTT.

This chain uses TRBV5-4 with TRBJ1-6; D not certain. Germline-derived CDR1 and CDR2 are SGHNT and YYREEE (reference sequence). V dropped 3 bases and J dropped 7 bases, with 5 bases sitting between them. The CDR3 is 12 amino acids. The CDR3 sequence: CASSSQNSPLHF. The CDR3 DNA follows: TGTGCCAGCAGCTCTCAGAATTCACCCCTCCACTTT. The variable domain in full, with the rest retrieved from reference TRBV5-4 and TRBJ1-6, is ETGVTQSPTHLIKTRGQQVTLRCSSQSGHNTVSWYQQALGQGPQFIFQYYREEENGRGNFPPRFSGLQFPNYSSELNVNALELDDSALYLCASSSQNSPLHFGNGTRLTVT.

The chain's CDR3 is CASSFGGDPGELFF. The CDR3 coding sequence is TGCGCCAGCAGCTTTGGAGGGGATCCCGGGGAGCTGTTTTTT. V is TRBV5-1 and J is TRBJ2-2, with a possible D match to TRBD2 (6 bases). Germline lookup yields CDR1 SGHRS and CDR2 YFSETQ. The CDR3 spans 14 residues. V was trimmed by 2 bases and J by 6 bases, leaving 11 bases between them.

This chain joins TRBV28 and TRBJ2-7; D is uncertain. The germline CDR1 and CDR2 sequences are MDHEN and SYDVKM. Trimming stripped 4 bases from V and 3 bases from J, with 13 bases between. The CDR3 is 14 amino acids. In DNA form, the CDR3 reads TGTGCCAGCAGTTCTACGGATCTTCTCTACGAGCAGTACTTC. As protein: CASSSTDLLYEQYF.